One sample yielded the 27 T cell receptor beta chains listed below, sequenced in a study of identical twins (dated by TCRdb to 2016 to 2017). Preparation of the library involved 5' RACE. Sequenced using an Illumina HiSeq 2000. The public reads were run again by TCRdb, first through fastp at Q25 and then through MiXCR, and only productive beta chains were kept. Each record represents a unique CDR3 protein, reported with the most common genes and DNA among its rows. This sample is represented by fewer than 250,000 distinct CDR3 sequences; roughly 15% of them were singletons. The ten largest clones take up around two fifths of the sample. The same data also went into a second study, on T cells expressing NK-cell markers.

The specimen was CD8+ T cells sorted from blood. The receptor set was obtained from a woman aged 18-35 years in good health.

The chain has TRBV5-1 and TRBJ1-2, with TRBD1 matching 7 bases. CDR1 and CDR2 from the germline V gene are SGHRS and YFSETQ. The V gene end was trimmed by 4 bases and the J gene end by 8 bases; junction bases not matched to a gene: 8. The length of the CDR3 is 13 residues. The CDR3, as DNA: TGCGCCAGCAGCCGGGACAGTCTAAGCGGCTACACCTTC. Translated: CASSRDSLSGYTF.

This clonotype was detected a few times. This chain connects TRBV5-6 to TRBJ2-7; TRBD2 is a possible D gene (5 bases). CDR1 is SGHDT and CDR2 is YYEEEE in the germline V gene. V shed 2 bases and J shed 5 bases, with 11 bases lying between them. This CDR3 spans 13 amino acids. The CDR3 protein is CASSFPTRDEQYF. CDR3 bases: TGTGCCAGCAGCTTCCCTACTAGGGACGAGCAGTACTTC.

This clonotype was recorded a few times. The chain joins TRBV27 to TRBJ2-2; D call uncertain. Trimming took 5 bases from V and 5 from J, leaving 9 bases between them. Per the germline V gene, CDR1 is MNHEY and CDR2 is SMNVEV (reference sequence). The CDR3 sequence is 13 residues long. CDR3 DNA: TGTGCCAGCAGTCAATTGGGGACCGGGGAGCTGTTTTTT. This sequence encodes CASSQLGTGELFF.

V and J are TRBV4-1 and TRBJ2-5; 8 nucleotides match TRBD1. Germline V CDR1 and CDR2: MGHRA, YSYEKL. J was trimmed by 4 bases and V by 4 bases; bases with no gene match: 11. CDR3 size: 16 residues. The CDR3 bases are TGCGCCAGCAGCCGCCGAGGCACAGGGGGAGGAGAGACCCAGTACTTC. Its translation: CASSRRGTGGGETQYF.

This chain connects TRBV7-9 to TRBJ2-3; 10 bases align to TRBD2. Germline V CDR1 and CDR2: SEHNR, FQNEAQ (reference sequence). J lost 6 bases, V lost 4 bases, and 7 bases had no gene match. The CDR3 is 15 residues long. CDR3 sequence: CASSYSAGGPDTQYF. CDR3 DNA: TGTGCCAGCAGCTATTCAGCGGGGGGGCCGGATACGCAGTATTTT.

This clonotype has at least ten counts. The gene calls are TRBV12-3 or TRBV12-4 and TRBJ1-1; the D gene is possibly TRBD1 (5 bases). V lost 7 bases to trimming and J lost 4 bases, with 19 bases between them. This CDR3 is 15 amino acids long. The CDR3, as DNA: TGTGCCAGCAAAGGGAAGGACATCTCGGGCACTGAAGCTTTCTTT. It codes for CASKGKDISGTEAFF.

The chain employs TRBV12-3 or TRBV12-4 and TRBJ2-1, with TRBD2 matching over 8 bases. The CDR3 sequence is 16 residues long. J was trimmed by 7 bases and V by 8 bases; bases with no gene match: 16. Here the CDR3 reads CASGQEGAGERNEQFF. Here the CDR3 DNA reads TGTGCCAGCGGACAAGAGGGAGCGGGAGAACGAAATGAGCAGTTCTTC.

This rearrangement joins TRBV6-1 to TRBJ2-3; no reliable D call. CDR3 size: 13 residues. From germline, CDR1 is MNHNS and CDR2 SASEGT. V shed 7 bases and J shed 2 bases, with 10 bases lying between them. The CDR3 here is CASTHDPTDTQYF. The CDR3, as DNA: TGTGCCAGCACCCATGACCCCACAGATACGCAGTATTTT.

This chain connects TRBV6-6 to TRBJ2-1; no clear D. Germline assignment: CDR1 MNHNY and CDR2 SVGAGI (reference sequence). The ends were cut back, 5 bases at V and 9 bases at J, with 14 bases in the middle. The CDR3 has 13 amino acids. CDR3 region: CASSDGPPFEQFF. CDR3 coding DNA: TGTGCCAGCAGTGACGGACCGCCGTTTGAGCAGTTCTTC.

This clonotype came up a few times. This sequence joins TRBV7-9 and TRBJ2-2, with D possibly TRBD2 on 6 matching bases. V was shortened by 7 bases and J by 0 bases, with 15 bases between the two germline ends. CDR3 length equals 16 residues. The germline V gene has CDR1 SEHNR and CDR2 FQNEAQ (reference sequence). The CDR3 DNA reads TGTGCCAGCACCACGGACTATCGGGCGAACACCGGGGAGCTGTTTTTT. Translation gives CASTTDYRANTGELFF.

This clonotype was picked up a small number of times. The chain has TRBV10-2 and TRBJ2-3; TRBD2 matches at 13 bases. Per the germline V gene, CDR1 is WSHSY and CDR2 is SAAADI. Trimming removed 8 bases from V and 4 bases from J; junction bases left unmatched: 6. There are 15 residues in the CDR3. CDR3 in amino acids: CASVLTSGGADTQYF. CDR3 DNA sequence: TGCGCCAGCGTCCTCACTAGCGGGGGGGCAGATACGCAGTATTTT.

The rearrangement joins TRBV5-1 to TRBJ1-1, with D possibly being TRBD1 (6 bases). CDR3 size: 13 residues. Germline V gives CDR1 SGHRS, CDR2 YFSETQ. V lost 4 bases, J lost 8 bases, and 15 bases lay in between. CDR3 region: CASSTQGLSEAFF. For the CDR3, the DNA is TGCGCCAGCAGCACCCAGGGGCTCTCGGAAGCTTTCTTT. Full variable domain (remainder filled in from reference TRBV5-1 and TRBJ1-1): KAGVTQTPRYLIKTRGQQVTLSCSPISGHRSVSWYQQTPGQGLQFLFEYFSETQRNKGNFPGRFSGRQFSNSRSEMNVSTLELGDSALYLCASSTQGLSEAFFGQGTRLTVV.

The chain combines TRBV5-1 with TRBJ1-1; D remains ambiguous. Germline CDR1 reads SGHRS; CDR2 reads YFSETQ. Trimming left V 3 bases short and J 2 bases short, with 17 bases between. This CDR3 region has 16 residues. CDR3 residues: CASSSRYGRGNTEAFF. The DNA for the CDR3 is TGCGCCAGCAGCTCTCGCTACGGTCGGGGAAACACTGAAGCTTTCTTT.

The table lists this clonotype with many counts. The rearrangement joins TRBV5-4 to TRBJ2-1; D unresolved. The V end lost 4 bases, the J end lost 7 bases, and 6 bases lay between the germline ends. CDR3 length: 11 residues. Per the germline V gene, CDR1 is SGHNT and CDR2 is YYREEE (reference sequence). The CDR3: CASSDGNEQFF. The CDR3 DNA follows: TGTGCCAGCAGCGACGGGAATGAGCAGTTCTTC.

The table lists this clonotype with a few counts. This chain links TRBV29-1 with TRBJ2-5; 8 positions agree with TRBD1. The V gene's germline CDR1 is SQVTM and CDR2 ANQGSEA. The CDR3 contains 14 residues. V lost 4 bases and J lost 2; bases outside the gene matches: 6. DNA for the CDR3: TGCAGCGTTGTTGGCAGGGGGCCTCAAGAGACCCAGTACTTC. Its translation is CSVVGRGPQETQYF.

The rearrangement links TRBV19 to TRBJ2-1, with D tentatively TRBD1 or TRBD2 (5 bases each). This CDR3 comprises 13 residues. The V and J ends lost 10 bases and 8 bases respectively, with 18 bases between them. Germline V gene data show CDR1 as LNHDA and CDR2 as SQIVND (reference sequence). CDR3 sequence reads: CATGTLGAHEQFF. The CDR3 DNA reads TGTGCCACCGGGACCCTCGGAGCCCATGAGCAGTTCTTC. The complete variable domain, with remaining parts taken from reference TRBV19 and TRBJ2-1, reads DGGITQSPKYLFRKEGQNVTLSCEQNLNHDAMYWYRQDPGQGLRLIYYSQIVNDFQKGDIAEGYSVSREKKESFPLTVTSAQKNPTAFYLCATGTLGAHEQFFGPGTRLTVL.

This clonotype was picked up a small number of times. The chain links TRBV5-1 to TRBJ2-7; D may be TRBD2 (6 bases). The CDR3 spans 14 residues. Trimming stripped 2 bases from V and 3 bases from J, with 12 bases between. Germline V lookup: CDR1 SGHRS, CDR2 YFSETQ. The CDR3 DNA reads as TGCGCCAGCAGCTTCCGGACGGGAGACTACGAGCAGTACTTC. It encodes CASSFRTGDYEQYF.

This chain joins TRBV5-1 and TRBJ2-1; a weak D match, TRBD1 (7 bases). The CDR3 runs 15 residues. Germline V CDR1 and CDR2: SGHRS, YFSETQ. Trimming stripped 4 bases from V and 9 bases from J, with 20 bases between. CDR3 nucleotide sequence: TGCGCCAGCAGCGGGGGGTATGGACAGGATCCTGAGCAGTTCTTC. This encodes CASSGGYGQDPEQFF.

Notes on this clonotype: Germline is not matched at one junction end, which may reflect a read error. The V call is TRBV24-1, the J call TRBJ2-2; 8 bases are shared with TRBD2. CDR3 length: 16 residues. CDR1 KGHDR and CDR2 SFDVKD come from the germline V gene. CDR3 sequence reads: CATSNFFGGATGELFF. The CDR3 DNA follows: TGTGCCACCAGTAATTTTTTCGGGGGGGCCACCGGGGAGCTGTTTTTT.

There are a few counts of this clonotype. The rearrangement joins TRBV25-1 to TRBJ1-4; D call uncertain. The CDR3 is 14 residues long. Deletions cut 1 base from V and 2 bases from J, with 5 bases between. Germline V gene data show CDR1 as MGHDK and CDR2 as SYGVNS. The CDR3 region has the DNA TGTGCCAGCAGTGAATGGCATACTAATGAAAAACTGTTTTTT. This translates into CASSEWHTNEKLFF.

This clonotype was recorded at least ten times. V gene TRBV5-6 combines with J gene TRBJ2-2; possible D gene TRBD2, 5 bases. The CDR3 spans 16 residues. Germline CDR1 is SGHDT and CDR2 is YYEEEE. Trimming took off 2 bases at V and 6 bases at J, with 17 bases between the two ends. CDR3 residues: CASSFGFGVLAGELFF. The CDR3 DNA sequence: TGTGCCAGCAGCTTCGGTTTCGGGGTTTTGGCCGGGGAGCTGTTTTTT.

This rearrangement joins TRBV2 to TRBJ2-7; D gene unclear. CDR3 length equals 10 residues. V was pared by 7 bases and J by 4 bases, with 5 bases between. Looked up from germline, CDR1 is SNHLY and CDR2 is FYNNEI. This chain's CDR3 is CASMGYEQYF. The CDR3 region has the DNA TGTGCCAGCATGGGTTACGAGCAGTACTTC.

The chain employs TRBV7-9 and TRBJ2-1, with D possibly matching TRBD2 (5 bases). V was trimmed by 4 bases and J by 10 bases, leaving 17 bases between them. This CDR3 has 14 amino acids. The germline V gene encodes CDR1 SEHNR and CDR2 FQNEAQ (reference sequence). The CDR3 loop reads CASSWPGPGNEQFF. The CDR3 coding sequence is TGTGCCAGCAGCTGGCCGGGCCCGGGAAACGAGCAGTTCTTC.

This clonotype was observed many times. The chain links TRBV19 to TRBJ1-1; D remains ambiguous. Germline V CDR1 and CDR2: LNHDA, SQIVND (reference sequence). This CDR3 contains 14 residues. Trimming took off 4 bases at V and 11 bases at J, with 20 bases between the two ends. The CDR3 here is CASSTPSGVSFAFF. In nucleotides, the CDR3 is TGTGCCAGTAGTACTCCCTCCGGGGTATCATTCGCTTTCTTT.

This clonotype was observed a few times. The rearrangement joins TRBV29-1 to TRBJ2-1, with TRBD2 matching over 12 bases. CDR3 length: 15 amino acids. Per germline, CDR1 SQVTM and CDR2 ANQGSEA. With 5 bases clipped from V and 8 bases from J, the junction kept 10 bases outside the gene matches. CDR3 sequence: CSVPRTSGKADEQFF. The CDR3 DNA is TGCAGCGTTCCCCGGACTAGCGGGAAGGCTGATGAGCAGTTCTTC.

The chain couples TRBV29-1 to TRBJ2-1, with 10 bases identical to TRBD2. Germline CDR1 is SQVTM and CDR2 is ANQGSEA. The trim removed 6 bases at V and 1 base at J, leaving 15 bases unmatched. CDR3 length: 18 amino acids. The CDR3 sequence: CSVAPWASGGRSYNEQFF. DNA of the CDR3: TGCAGCGTGGCCCCCTGGGCTAGCGGGGGTCGATCCTACAATGAGCAGTTCTTC.

This rearrangement joins TRBV6-5 to TRBJ2-3; unclear D gene. CDR3 length equals 14 residues. Trimming shortened V by 4 bases and J by 4 bases, and 12 bases separated the two germline ends. Germline V gene sequence: CDR1 MNHEY, CDR2 SVGAGI. In DNA form, the CDR3 reads TGTGCCAGCAGTTCTGGCACCCGGGCAGATACGCAGTATTTT. Translating it yields CASSSGTRADTQYF.